A single sample is the source of the 14 T cell receptor beta chains below, sequenced in a study of blood T cells in healthy people across ages. It was with a sample-barcoded 5' primer and a J-beta primer mix that a second PCR of roughly 7 to 11 cycles was run. MiXCR was run by TCRdb on the 5' RACE reads, yielding one entry per CDR3 protein. Of more than 1 million distinct CDR3 sequences detected, 45% appear once; the ten largest clones hold approximately 20%. Sequencing input: blood. These receptors were collected from an older woman in good health.

Notes on this clonotype: Possible read error: a much larger clone is one base away. The rearrangement joins TRBV6-2 or TRBV6-3 to TRBJ2-7, with 10 bases aligning to TRBD1. CDR1 MNHEY and CDR2 SVGEGT come from the germline V gene. CDR3 length equals 12 residues. The CDR3 nucleotides are TGTGCCTGCAGGACAGGGGGCTACGAGCAGTACTTC. Translation gives CACRTGGYEQYF.

The chain links TRBV20-1 to TRBJ1-6; 7 nucleotides align to TRBD1. Germline V gives CDR1 DFQATT, CDR2 SNEGSKA (reference sequence). This CDR3 spans 17 amino acids. V was clipped by 1 base and J by 0 bases; unmatched bases: 6. In nucleotides, the CDR3 is TGCAGTGCTAGAGTTGGGACAGTGAACTCCTATAATTCACCCCTCCACTTT. This gives the protein CSARVGTVNSYNSPLHF.

The rearrangement joins TRBV28 to TRBJ2-7; the D is unclear. V dropped 8 bases and J dropped 2 bases, with 13 bases sitting between them. The CDR3 is made up of 13 amino acids. Germline V lookup: CDR1 MDHEN, CDR2 SYDVKM. Written as DNA, the CDR3 is TGTGCCAGCGGAGAAGGGATGCCCTACGAGCAGTACTTC. Translated: CASGEGMPYEQYF.

This clonotype was detected only a few times. CDR3 DNA sequence: TGCAGTGCTAGGCCAATAAAATTTCTTAATGAGCAGTTCTTC. Protein product: CSARPIKFLNEQFF. The chain links TRBV20-1 to TRBJ2-1; D is ambiguous. CDR3 length: 14 residues. Germline lookup yields CDR1 DFQATT and CDR2 SNEGSKA (reference sequence). Trimming shortened V by 3 bases and J by 7 bases, and 16 bases separated the two germline ends.

Concerning this clonotype itself: Possible read error: a much larger clone is one base away. The chain couples TRBV3-1 to TRBJ2-1, with D unresolved. Germline CDR1 and CDR2: LGHDT and YNNKEL (reference sequence). The CDR3 length is 12 residues. CDR3 residues: CACSQGTAEQFF. CDR3 sequence (DNA): TGTGCCTGCAGCCAAGGAACCGCTGAGCAGTTCTTC.

This clonotype was detected only a few times. The rearrangement links TRBV30 to TRBJ2-4; D uncertain. Deletions cut 1 base from V and 4 bases from J, with 2 bases between. CDR3 length: 11 amino acids. Germline V gene lookup returns CDR1 GTSNPN and CDR2 SVGIG (reference sequence). The CDR3 here is CAWSAKNIQYF. The CDR3 DNA reads TGTGCCTGGAGTGCTAAAAACATTCAGTACTTC.

This clonotype showed up just a few times. The chain joins TRBV29-1 to TRBJ2-1, with D possibly TRBD1 on 5 matching bases. V lost 3 bases and J lost 0, with 15 bases in between. CDR1 is SQVTM, CDR2 ANQGSEA, per germline. The CDR3 covers 16 residues. The CDR3 sequence: CSVDGDSQSSYNEQFF. CDR3 coding DNA: TGCAGCGTTGATGGTGACAGCCAGAGCTCCTACAATGAGCAGTTCTTC.

This clonotype was detected many times. The V gene is TRBV7-9, the J gene TRBJ2-7; D might be TRBD1 or TRBD2, each matching 5 bases. Trimming cost V 5 bases and J 7 bases, with 18 bases left between them. Germline CDR1 SEHNR, CDR2 FQNEAQ (reference sequence). CDR3 length: 14 residues. CDR3 DNA sequence: TGTGCCAGCAGCAGCACCGGGACGGCCAGGGAGCAGTACTTC. It translates to CASSSTGTAREQYF.

The chain couples TRBV7-2 to TRBJ2-7; 7 bases map to TRBD2. V was pared by 5 bases and J by 2 bases, with 6 bases of the junction left unmatched. This CDR3 has 14 amino acids. Germline CDR1 is SGHTA and CDR2 is FQGNSA. CDR3: CASSRSSGPYEQYF. DNA of the CDR3: TGTGCCAGCAGCCGTTCTAGCGGCCCCTACGAGCAGTACTTC.

In this sample, this clonotype turned up once. The chain has TRBV21-1 and TRBJ2-1. TRBV21-1 is termed a pseudogene. The length of the CDR3 is 8 residues. CDR3 bases: TGTGCCAGTCCTATCCGGTTCTTC. The encoded protein is CASPIRFF.

The CDR3 here is CASSQQPGQGEAFF. The CDR3 coding sequence is TGCGCCAGCAGCCAACAGCCGGGACAGGGAGAAGCTTTCTTT. The chain carries TRBV4-1 and TRBJ1-1, with 9 bases matching TRBD1. V lost 2 bases and J lost 8; bases outside the gene matches: 6. There are 14 residues in the CDR3. Germline V CDR1 and CDR2: MGHRA, YSYEKL.

V and J are TRBV4-1 and TRBJ2-7, with 7 bases matching TRBD1. V trimming: 4 bases; J trimming: 3 bases; junction bases outside the gene matches: 12. CDR1 is MGHRA, CDR2 YSYEKL, per germline. There are 16 residues in the CDR3. CDR3 in amino acids: CASSPRQGTRIYEQYF. The CDR3, as DNA: TGCGCCAGCAGCCCGAGACAGGGAACGAGGATCTACGAGCAGTACTTC.

DNA of the CDR3: TGCAGTTACGGACTAGCGGGGGGGAATGAGCAGTTCTTC. This encodes CSYGLAGGNEQFF. This chain uses TRBV20-1 with TRBJ2-1, with 15 bases that match TRBD2. The V segment lost 8 bases and the J segment 7 bases; nucleotides outside the gene matches: 3. The CDR3 length is 13 residues. Per the germline V gene, CDR1 is DFQATT and CDR2 is SNEGSKA (reference sequence).

As DNA, the CDR3 is TGTGCCACGACTAGCGGAGGAGGGGCAGATACGCAGTATTTT. Protein product: CATTSGGGADTQYF. The chain joins TRBV15 to TRBJ2-3; TRBD2 aligns across 9 bases. Trimming at V came to 9 bases and at J to 4 bases, leaving 8 bases not matched to a gene. CDR1 and CDR2 (germline): LNHNV, YYDKDF (reference sequence). The CDR3 loop spans 14 amino acids.